This TCR beta chain was found in a study of cytomegalovirus exposure and HLA in healthy donors. Unrecorded immune exposure was likely among donors, who were nominally healthy when sampled. Study results and limitations: Earlier results showed most TCR beta V segments being productive about 87% or about 30% of the time. Later on, an analysis tied around 17,000 TCR beta sequences to HLA alleles at 0.05 false discovery rate. A later analysis reportedly found fewer N-insertions in an Asian-associated ancestry cluster than the roughly 680-donor mean.

As regards this clone: Its target is not known.

PCR employed 60 Vbeta and 13 Jbeta primers. Sequenced by immunoSEQ multiplex PCR; TCRdb stores in-frame clones only, minus some. The data contain under 150,000 clones, approximately 9% of them singletons. CDR1 is SEHNR and CDR2 is FQNEAQ in the germline V gene (reference sequence). The CDR3 has 12 residues. Trimming cost V 3 bases and J 8 bases, with 10 bases left between them. Material: PBMCs. The chain links TRBV7-9 to TRBJ1-2; D gene ambiguous. The source is a middle-aged woman in good health and CMV-seropositive. CDR3 in DNA: TGTGCCAGCAGCTTCGTCAACTTCGGCTACACCTTC. This codes for CASSFVNFGYTF.